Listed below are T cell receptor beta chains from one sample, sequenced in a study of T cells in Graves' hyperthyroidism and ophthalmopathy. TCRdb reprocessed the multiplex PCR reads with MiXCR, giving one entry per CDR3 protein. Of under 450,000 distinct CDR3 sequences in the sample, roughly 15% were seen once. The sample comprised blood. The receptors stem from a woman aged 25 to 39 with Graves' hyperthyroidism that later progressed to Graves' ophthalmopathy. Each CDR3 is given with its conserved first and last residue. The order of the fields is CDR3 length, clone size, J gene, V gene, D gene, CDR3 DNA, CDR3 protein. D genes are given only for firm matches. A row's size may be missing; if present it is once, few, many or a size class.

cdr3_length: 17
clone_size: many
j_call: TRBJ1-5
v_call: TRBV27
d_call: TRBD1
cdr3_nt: TGTGCCAGCAAAGAGTCAGGGGGACTTGGCGGCAATCAGCCCCAGCATTTT
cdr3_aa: CASKESGGLGGNQPQHF

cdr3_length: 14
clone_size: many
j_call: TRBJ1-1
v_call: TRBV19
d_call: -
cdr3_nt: TGTGCCAGTACCTTACATGGTAAGAACACTGAAGCTTTCTTT
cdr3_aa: CASTLHGKNTEAFF

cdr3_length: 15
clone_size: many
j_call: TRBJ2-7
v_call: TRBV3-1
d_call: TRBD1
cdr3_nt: TGTGCCAGCAGCCAAAGGGGGACAGGGGGCCACGAGCAGTACTTC
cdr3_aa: CASSQRGTGGHEQYF

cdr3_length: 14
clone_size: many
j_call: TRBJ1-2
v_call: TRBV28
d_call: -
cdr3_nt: TGTGCCAGCAGTTCATACAGGAATAACTATGGCTACACCTTC
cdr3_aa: CASSSYRNNYGYTF

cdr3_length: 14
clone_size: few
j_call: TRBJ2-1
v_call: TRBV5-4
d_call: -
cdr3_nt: TGTGCCAGCAGCCCCCCAGTTAGCGGCAATGAGCAGTTCTTC
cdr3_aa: CASSPPVSGNEQFF

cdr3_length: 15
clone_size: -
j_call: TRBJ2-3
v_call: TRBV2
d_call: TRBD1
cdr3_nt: TGTGCCGGGGGACAGGGGGAAAGTGGAGCAGATACGCAGTATTTT
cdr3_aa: CAGGQGESGADTQYF

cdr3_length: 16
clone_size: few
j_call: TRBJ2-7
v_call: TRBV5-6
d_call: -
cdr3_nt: TGTGCCAGCAGCTTAAGTGGGAGCCCCTACTCCTACGAGCAGTACTTC
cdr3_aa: CASSLSGSPYSYEQYF

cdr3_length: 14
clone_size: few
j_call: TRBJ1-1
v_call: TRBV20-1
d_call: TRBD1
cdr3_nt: TGCAGTGCTAGAGGGACAGGGAATTTTGGTGAAGCTTTCTTT
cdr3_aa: CSARGTGNFGEAFF

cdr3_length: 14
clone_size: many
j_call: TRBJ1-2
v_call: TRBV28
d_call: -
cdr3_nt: TGTGCCAGCTCCCCCGGGGAGGAGATCTATGGCTACACCTTC
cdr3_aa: CASSPGEEIYGYTF

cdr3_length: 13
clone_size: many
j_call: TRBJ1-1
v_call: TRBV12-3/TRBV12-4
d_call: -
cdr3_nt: TGTGCCAGCAGTTGGGAAGAATGGCCTGAAGCTTTCTTT
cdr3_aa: CASSWEEWPEAFF

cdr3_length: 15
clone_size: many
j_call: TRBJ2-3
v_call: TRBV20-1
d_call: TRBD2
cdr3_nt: TGCAGTGCTGAGAGACTAGCCATTAGCACAGATACGCAGTATTTT
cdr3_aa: CSAERLAISTDTQYF

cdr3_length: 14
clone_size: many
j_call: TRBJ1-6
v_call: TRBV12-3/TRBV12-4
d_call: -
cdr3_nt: TGTGCCAGCAGTTTAAGGCGGGATGGATCACCCCTCCACTTT
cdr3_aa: CASSLRRDGSPLHF

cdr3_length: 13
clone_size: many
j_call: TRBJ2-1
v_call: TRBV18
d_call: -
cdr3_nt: TGTGCCAGCTCACCGCGAAATGGAAATGAGCAGTTCTTC
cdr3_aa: CASSPRNGNEQFF

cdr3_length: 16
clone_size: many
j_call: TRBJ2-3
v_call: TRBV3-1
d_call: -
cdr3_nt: TGTGCCAGCAGCCAAGATCGTTACAGACACACAGATACGCAGTATTTT
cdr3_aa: CASSQDRYRHTDTQYF

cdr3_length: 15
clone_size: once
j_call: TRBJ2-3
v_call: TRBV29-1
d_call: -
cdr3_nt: TGCAGCGTTGAGCGATCCGGGGCTAGCACAGATACGCAGTATTTT
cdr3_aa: CSVERSGASTDTQYF

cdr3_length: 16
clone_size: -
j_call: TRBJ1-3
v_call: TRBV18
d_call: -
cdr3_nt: TGTGCCAGCTCACCGAGCTTCTTGTACTCTGGAAACACCATATATTTT
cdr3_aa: CASSPSFLYSGNTIYF

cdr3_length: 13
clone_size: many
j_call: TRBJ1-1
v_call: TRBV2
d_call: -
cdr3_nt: TGTGCCAGCATTGATACGCAGACTACTGAAGCTTTCTTT
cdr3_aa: CASIDTQTTEAFF

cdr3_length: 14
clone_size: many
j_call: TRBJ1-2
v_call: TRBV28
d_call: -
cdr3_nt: TGTGCCAGCAGTCCGGAGCAGGGAACATATGGCTACACCTTC
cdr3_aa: CASSPEQGTYGYTF

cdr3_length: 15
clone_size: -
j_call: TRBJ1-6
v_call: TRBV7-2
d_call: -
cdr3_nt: TGTGCCAGCAGCTACGCGGACAGAGTAAATTCACCCCTCCACTTT
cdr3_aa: CASSYADRVNSPLHF

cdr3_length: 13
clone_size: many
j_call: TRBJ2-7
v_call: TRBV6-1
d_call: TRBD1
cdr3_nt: TGTGCCAGCAGGGGACAGGGGGCCGACGAGCAGTACTTC
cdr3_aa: CASRGQGADEQYF

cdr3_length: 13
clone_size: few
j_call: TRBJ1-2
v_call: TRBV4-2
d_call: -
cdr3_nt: TGTGCCAGCAGCCCTCGCACGGGTTTTGGCTACACCTTC
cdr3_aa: CASSPRTGFGYTF

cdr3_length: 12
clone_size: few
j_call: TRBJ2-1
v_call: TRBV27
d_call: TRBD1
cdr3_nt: TGTGCCAGCAGTCCAACGTGGGACAGGACGTTCTTC
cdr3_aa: CASSPTWDRTFF

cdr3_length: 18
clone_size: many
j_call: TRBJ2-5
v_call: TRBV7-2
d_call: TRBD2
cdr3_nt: TGTGCCAGCAGCTTAGCCCGGCTACTAGCGGGGAACCAAGAGACCCAGTACTTC
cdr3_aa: CASSLARLLAGNQETQYF

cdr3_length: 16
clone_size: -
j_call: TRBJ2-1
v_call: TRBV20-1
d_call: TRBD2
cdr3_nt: TGCAGTGCTAGACGGGGGGGGGGGAGCGGGAGGGATGAGCAGTTCTTC
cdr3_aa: CSARRGGGSGRDEQFF

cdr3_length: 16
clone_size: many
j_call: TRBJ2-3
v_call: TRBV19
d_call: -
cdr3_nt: TGTGCCAGTAGTACCTACTCCCTTGACCCGAGAGATACGCAGTATTTT
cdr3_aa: CASSTYSLDPRDTQYF

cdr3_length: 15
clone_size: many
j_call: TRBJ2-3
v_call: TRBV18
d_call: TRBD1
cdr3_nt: TGTGCCAGCTCTCGCGACAGGGCTACATCAGATACGCAGTATTTT
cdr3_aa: CASSRDRATSDTQYF

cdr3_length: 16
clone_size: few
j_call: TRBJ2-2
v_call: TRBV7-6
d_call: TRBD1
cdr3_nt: TGTGCCAGCAGCTTTGACAGGGGGAAAGGGTTCGGGGAGCTGTTTTTT
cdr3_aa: CASSFDRGKGFGELFF

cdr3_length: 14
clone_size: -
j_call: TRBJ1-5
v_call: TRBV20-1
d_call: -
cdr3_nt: TGCAGTGCTAGCCCGGGGAGAGAAAATCAGCCCCAGCATTTT
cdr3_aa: CSASPGRENQPQHF

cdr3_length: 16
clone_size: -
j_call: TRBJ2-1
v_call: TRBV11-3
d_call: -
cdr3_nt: TGTGCCAGCAGCTTAGTTAGAGGCGGCGACTACAATGAGCAGTTCTTC
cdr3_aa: CASSLVRGGDYNEQFF

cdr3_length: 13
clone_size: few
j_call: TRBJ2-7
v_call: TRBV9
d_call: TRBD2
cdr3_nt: TGTGCCAGCAGCGCCGGGACTAGCAACGAGCAGTACTTC
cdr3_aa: CASSAGTSNEQYF

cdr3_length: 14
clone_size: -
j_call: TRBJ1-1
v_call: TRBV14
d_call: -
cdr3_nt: TGTGCCAGCAGCAAAGAGAGGGGCGGCACTGAAGCTTTCTTT
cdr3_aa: CASSKERGGTEAFF

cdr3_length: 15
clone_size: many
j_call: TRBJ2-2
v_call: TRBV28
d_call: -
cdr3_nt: TGTGCCAGCAGCCTAATGTCGGAGTTGCCCGGGGAGCTGTTTTTT
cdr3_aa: CASSLMSELPGELFF

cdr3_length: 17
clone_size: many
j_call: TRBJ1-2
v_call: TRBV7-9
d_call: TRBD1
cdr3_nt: TGTGCCAGCAGCACCCCAAGGACAGGGGTTTTCGCCTATGGCTACACCTTC
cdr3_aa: CASSTPRTGVFAYGYTF

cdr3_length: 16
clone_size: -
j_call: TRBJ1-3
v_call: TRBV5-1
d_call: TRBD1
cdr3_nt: TGCGCCAGCAGCTTGGGGGGACAGACCTCTGGAAACACCATATATTTT
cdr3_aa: CASSLGGQTSGNTIYF